This entry lists 13 T cell receptor beta chains sequenced from one sample in a study of T cell responses to AZD1222 COVID-19 vaccine. The table came from immunoSEQ multiplex PCR; TCRdb's copy has only in-frame clones and leaves some out. The sample has 50,000 or so clones, around 91% seen once. The input for sequencing was peripheral blood, taken 28 days after the second AZD1222 dose. The source of these receptors is an adult who received the AZD1222 COVID-19 vaccine.

The V call is TRBV7-9, the J call TRBJ1-5; possibly TRBD1 for D (5 bases). The ends were cut back, 5 bases at V and 7 bases at J, with 12 bases in the middle. Germline V gene lookup returns CDR1 SEHNR and CDR2 FQNEAQ (reference sequence). This CDR3 has 13 amino acids. CDR3 protein: CASSPTQGQPQHF. The CDR3 DNA reads TGTGCCAGCAGCCCAACCCAGGGCCAGCCCCAGCATTTT.

V and J are TRBV19 and TRBJ2-7; 7 bases line up with TRBD2. This CDR3 is 13 amino acids long. Germline V gives CDR1 LNHDA, CDR2 SQIVND (reference sequence). J lost 3 bases, V lost 5 bases, and 4 bases had no gene match. The CDR3 sequence is CASSARGIYEQYF. The CDR3 DNA reads as TGTGCCAGTAGTGCGCGGGGGATCTACGAGCAGTACTTC.

The chain combines TRBV7-9 with TRBJ2-7, with 15 bases identical to TRBD2. The CDR3 is 16 amino acids. The germline gives CDR1 SEHNR, CDR2 FQNEAQ (reference sequence). Germline trimming cut 1 base from V and 5 bases from J; bases unmatched to any gene: 3. The CDR3 protein is CASSLDGTSGRNEQYF. CDR3 DNA sequence: TGTGCCAGCAGCTTAGACGGGACTAGCGGGAGGAACGAGCAGTACTTC.

The V gene is TRBV7-6, the J gene TRBJ2-1, with D tentatively TRBD1 or TRBD2 (5 bases each). Germline V lookup: CDR1 SGHVS, CDR2 FNYEAQ. V was pared by 3 bases and J by 5 bases, with 14 bases between. CDR3 length: 15 amino acids. CDR3 in amino acids: CASSFPGTTNNEQFF. In DNA form, the CDR3 reads TGTGCCAGCAGCTTCCCCGGGACGACAAACAATGAGCAGTTCTTC.

This clone was seen once. This chain connects TRBV6-5 to TRBJ2-7; D is unclear. The CDR3 spans 14 residues. Germline CDR1 and CDR2: MNHEY and SVGAGI. The V gene lost 1 base and the J gene lost 1 base, with 8 bases spanning the gap. CDR3 sequence: CASSYLLASYEQYF. The CDR3 DNA reads TGTGCCAGCAGTTACTTACTGGCATCCTACGAGCAGTACTTC.

The rearrangement uses TRBV6-1 and TRBJ1-2, with unresolved D. Between the trimmed V and J ends, which lost 6 bases and 4 bases, there was a span of 15 bases. The CDR3 totals 14 residues. CDR1 and CDR2 from the germline V gene are MNHNS and SASEGT. CDR3 region: CASSFIDPGYGYTF. In DNA, the CDR3 is TGTGCCAGCAGCTTCATTGACCCAGGCTATGGCTACACCTTC.

The chain couples TRBV5-4 to TRBJ2-3, with TRBD2 identical over 8 bases. J was trimmed by 4 bases and V by 6 bases; bases with no gene match: 7. The CDR3 covers 14 residues. Germline V gene sequence: CDR1 SGHNT, CDR2 YYREEE (reference sequence). CDR3: CASIRRGGSDTQYF. The CDR3 nucleotides are TGTGCCAGCATCCGACGGGGGGGGTCAGATACGCAGTATTTT.

The chain's CDR3 is CAAGDRQPQHF. Here the CDR3 DNA reads TGTGCCGCCGGGGACCGTCAGCCCCAGCATTTT. The rearrangement uses TRBV19 and TRBJ1-5; a possible D gene is TRBD1 (5 bases). Trimming cost V 11 bases and J 6 bases, with 11 bases left between them. The CDR3 covers 11 residues. Germline V gene data show CDR1 as LNHDA and CDR2 as SQIVND (reference sequence).

J is TRBJ2-1 and V is TRBV11-2, with D uncertain. V lost 3 bases and J 4 bases, leaving 13 bases between the germline ends. Germline V gene sequence: CDR1 SGHAT, CDR2 FQNNGV. The CDR3 is made up of 15 amino acids. The CDR3 region has the DNA TGTGCCAGCAGCTTCATGGCGGAGAAATACAATGAGCAGTTCTTC. Its translation is CASSFMAEKYNEQFF.

The chain couples TRBV6-1 to TRBJ2-3; 12 bases are shared with TRBD2. Per germline, CDR1 MNHNS and CDR2 SASEGT. Unmatched junction bases numbered 4, after V lost 3 bases and J lost 3 bases. This CDR3 has 16 residues. As DNA, the CDR3 is TGTGCCAGCAGTGACCTAGCGGGAGGGAGGACAGATACGCAGTATTTT. This gives the protein CASSDLAGGRTDTQYF.

J is TRBJ2-3 and V is TRBV6-5; perhaps TRBD2 as D (6 bases). Germline CDR1 reads MNHEY; CDR2 reads SVGAGI. V was clipped by 5 bases and J by 3 bases, with 12 bases between them. This CDR3 comprises 14 residues. CDR3: CASSRLEKTDTQYF. The CDR3 DNA sequence: TGTGCCAGCAGTAGACTAGAGAAAACAGATACGCAGTATTTT.

This clone has just one count. The J gene is TRBJ2-1, the V gene TRBV5-4, with 7 bases lining up with TRBD1. The CDR3 extends over 16 amino acids. J lost 8 bases, V lost 5 bases, and 16 bases had no gene match. The germline V gene encodes CDR1 SGHNT and CDR2 YYREEE (reference sequence). CDR3 sequence reads: CASSSARQGGEHEQFF. The CDR3 DNA reads as TGTGCCAGCAGTTCAGCGCGACAGGGTGGGGAACATGAGCAGTTCTTC.

This chain uses TRBV29-1 with TRBJ1-5, with D perhaps TRBD1 (5 bases). The V end was cut by 4 bases, the J end by 4 bases, with 8 bases between. Germline lookup yields CDR1 SQVTM and CDR2 ANQGSEA. The CDR3 totals 12 residues. The CDR3 reads CSVGQLNQPQHF. The CDR3 nucleotides are TGCAGCGTTGGACAGCTAAATCAGCCCCAGCATTTT. Full variable domain (rest looked up from reference TRBV29-1 and TRBJ1-5): SAVISQKPSRDICQRGTSLTIQCQVDSQVTMMFWYRQQPGQSLTLIATANQGSEATYESGFVIDKFPISRPNLTFSTLTVSNMSPEDSSIYLCSVGQLNQPQHFGDGTRLSIL.